This entry features one TCR beta chain sequence. The clone's antigen remains unknown. Per-base qualities were not stored, and no clone one base away is much larger. This sample is part of a study of control samples from healthy donors and cancer patients (TCRdb year 2020). To prepare the library, the immunoSEQ multiplex PCR assay was applied. TCRdb carries this immuneACCESS record with in-frame sequences only. Its versions omit some clonotypes, under half of them owing to an unresolved V gene in the studies checked, with the rest unexplained. The sample records around 74,000 clones, over 80% of which are singletons. More than 5% of the sample is held by the ten biggest clonotypes. Sequences SGHTS (CDR1) and YDEGEE (CDR2) are obtained from the germline V gene. Including cysteine and phenylalanine, the CDR3 has 15 amino acids. The entry retains the CDR3 DNA only, 45 bases that are in frame from base 1. V loses 4 bases of germline sequence and J loses 6 bases, and the interval between the two ends is 17 bases.

The sequencing sample was made of blood. Recombination joined TRBV5-8 with TRBJ2-1, with TRBD1 as a weak D call on 6 bases. This clonotype was obtained from a woman aged 55-75 years in good health. The CDR3 in this case is CASSPYQGGRNEQFF. In nucleotides, the sequence is TGTGCCAGCAGCCCCTATCAAGGGGGTCGCAATGAGCAGTTCTTC.